This TCR beta chain was identified during a study of CXCR3-negative and CXCR3-positive naive CD8 T cells. Study details: The libraries together contributed 110 million to 150 million TRB reads, each supplying about 1.5 +/- 0.3 million. Overall study findings and caveats: Sequencing showed both naive subsets with comparably high diversity, and memory CD8+ cells much lower. TRB CDR3 hydrophobicity was greater in CXCR3-positive naive cells than in CXCR3-negative naive cells. Memory cells showed distinct TRBV-TRBJ patterns, while the two naive subsets matched.

The CDR3 covers 14 residues. Germline V gene lookup returns CDR1 SEHNR and CDR2 FQNEAQ (reference sequence). Those CD8+ T cells considered naive were CD45RO-CCR7+CD27+CD95-. Via 5' RACE with UMI labels, TRB cDNA libraries were prepared. TCRdb reprocessed the 5' RACE reads; each CDR3 protein has one entry and no DNA is given. The sample table sets out 65,000 to 75,000 distinct CDR3 sequences. Of note for this clonotype: Its specificity is not known.

The V and J genes are TRBV7-9 and TRBJ2-3. Sequenced material: naive CXCR3+ CD8+ T cells from blood. Subset noted: CD45RO-CCR7+CD27+CD95- naive CD8+ T cells expressing CXCR3 (TNR3+). This TCR was recovered from a human donor in good health. Some clones in this sample may be carry-over from other donors' samples. CDR3 protein: CASSLPDYTDTQYF.